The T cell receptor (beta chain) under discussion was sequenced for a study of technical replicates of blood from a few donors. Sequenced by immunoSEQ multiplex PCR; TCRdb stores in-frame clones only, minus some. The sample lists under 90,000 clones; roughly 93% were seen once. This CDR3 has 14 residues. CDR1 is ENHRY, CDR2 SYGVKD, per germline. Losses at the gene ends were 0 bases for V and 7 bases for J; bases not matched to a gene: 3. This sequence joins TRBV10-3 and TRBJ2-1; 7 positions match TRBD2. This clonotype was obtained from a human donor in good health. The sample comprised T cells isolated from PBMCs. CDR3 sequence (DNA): TGTGCCATCAGTGAGTCGACTAGCTATAATGAGCAGTTCTTC. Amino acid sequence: CAISESTSYNEQFF.